The text below deals with one T cell receptor beta chain. Its specificity is unknown. This CDR3 has 15 residues. The ends lost 6 bases at V and 9 bases at J; junction bases unmatched: 10. Germline V gene sequence: CDR1 SNHLY, CDR2 FYNNEI. This sample was included in a study of STAT5B mutations in CD4+ large granular lymphocyte leukemia. Study-wide background: Healthy donors showed HLA-associated enrichment of the CDR3 'QG' motif.

Using immunoSEQ multiplex PCR, the repertoire was profiled, and TCRdb retains in-frame clones only, with some absent. In the table there are about 31,000 clones, around 80% of which are singletons. Study-wide results and limits: Top patient clones used TRBV06 genes more often: 8/27 versus 2/35 in controls.

This TCR came from a human donor in good health. The chain is built from TRBV2 and TRBJ2-1; 11 bases fit TRBD2. Sequencing input: CD4+ T cells from blood buffy coats. The CDR3 loop is CASRQVAGGPGEQFF. In DNA, the CDR3 is TGTGCCAGCAGACAAGTAGCGGGAGGGCCGGGTGAGCAGTTCTTC.